A selection of T cell receptor beta chains follows, all from one sample in a study of human T cells and chemical hapten exposure. TCRdb itself ran the RACE reads through MiXCR, one entry per CDR3 protein. This table has 52,000 or so distinct CDR3 sequences, 9.9% appearing once. The sequencing used whole blood, collected in connection with sensitization to the hapten diphenylcyclopropenone (DPC). The receptors were sampled from a man aged 40-49 years with alopecia areata. Some clones in this sample may be carry-over from other donors' samples. Both conserved end residues are part of each CDR3. The D gene is left open where the match is weak. Clone size is shown for a subset of rows, as once, few, many or a class of expanded clone.

d_gene,v_gene,j_gene,abundance,CDR3aa,CDR3nt
NA,TRBV7-9,TRBJ1-1,many,CASSRGAGATNTEAFF,TGTGCCAGCAGCCGGGGGGCAGGGGCGACGAACACTGAAGCTTTCTTT
TRBD1,TRBV9,TRBJ2-5,NA,CASSVTGTGGGETQYF,TGTGCCAGCAGCGTCACCGGGACAGGTGGAGGAGAGACCCAGTACTTC
NA,TRBV7-2,TRBJ1-2,few,CASSLAGFNYGYTF,TGTGCCAGCAGCTTGGCAGGATTTAACTATGGCTACACCTTC
TRBD1,TRBV10-3,TRBJ2-7,NA,CAISDQDRGYEQYF,TGTGCCATCAGTGACCAGGACAGGGGGTACGAGCAGTACTTC
TRBD1,TRBV6-1,TRBJ2-7,NA,CASSAAGGEQYF,TGTGCCAGCAGTGCGGCAGGGGGCGAGCAGTACTTC
NA,TRBV7-7,TRBJ2-7,many,CASSRYSDSSYEQYF,TGTGCCAGCAGCCGATATTCCGACAGCTCCTACGAGCAGTACTTC
NA,TRBV28,TRBJ2-5,NA,CASSSERETQYF,TGTGCCAGCAGTTCGGAACGAGAGACCCAGTACTTC
TRBD2,TRBV29-1,TRBJ2-5,many,CSAIPPGGKETQYF,TGCAGCGCCATCCCCCCCGGGGGGAAAGAGACCCAGTACTTC
TRBD2,TRBV3-1,TRBJ2-1,few,CASRTSGKGHEQFF,TGTGCCAGCCGGACTAGCGGGAAGGGCCATGAGCAGTTCTTC
NA,TRBV12-3/TRBV12-4,TRBJ1-2,NA,CASILQGSSRGYTF,TGTGCCAGCATTCTCCAGGGTTCCTCCCGTGGCTACACCTTC
TRBD2,TRBV28,TRBJ2-7,NA,CASGTSGPYEQYF,TGTGCCAGCGGGACTAGCGGCCCCTACGAGCAGTACTTC
TRBD1,TRBV2,TRBJ2-2,many,CASQRGQGLNTGELFF,TGTGCCAGCCAAAGGGGACAGGGACTAAACACCGGGGAGCTGTTTTTT
NA,TRBV29-1,TRBJ2-3,few,CSVERSSGTDTQYF,TGCAGCGTTGAAAGGAGTAGCGGCACAGATACGCAGTATTTT
NA,TRBV9,TRBJ1-3,many,CASSGQVLSGNTIYF,TGTGCCAGCAGCGGACAGGTACTCTCTGGAAACACCATATATTTT
TRBD1,TRBV18,TRBJ1-1,few,CASSPSSGRGLNTEAFF,TGTGCCAGCTCACCTTCCTCAGGCAGGGGGCTGAACACTGAAGCTTTCTTT
NA,TRBV20-1,TRBJ2-4,NA,CSAVSTTGAKNIQYF,TGCAGTGCTGTCTCTACTACTGGGGCCAAAAACATTCAGTACTTC
NA,TRBV28,TRBJ2-7,NA,CASSTPLAREQYF,TGTGCCAGCAGTACCCCGCTAGCTCGGGAGCAGTACTTC
NA,TRBV18,TRBJ1-1,NA,CASSPRQPNTEAFF,TGTGCCAGCTCACCGCGGCAGCCGAACACTGAAGCTTTCTTT
NA,TRBV6-2/TRBV6-3,TRBJ2-1,many,CASSPAWWAGRYNEQFF,TGTGCCAGCAGTCCCGCTTGGTGGGCGGGAAGATACAATGAGCAGTTCTTC
NA,TRBV7-9,TRBJ1-5,few,CASSLGPQGGPQHF,TGTGCCAGCAGCTTAGGACCGCAGGGCGGGCCCCAGCATTTT
NA,TRBV28,TRBJ2-5,many,CASSPQSRHQETQYF,TGTGCCAGCAGTCCGCAGTCCCGCCACCAAGAGACCCAGTACTTC
NA,TRBV5-1,TRBJ1-5,many,CASSPGATGTSNQPQHF,TGCGCCAGCAGCCCCGGAGCGACAGGCACTAGCAATCAGCCCCAGCATTTT
NA,TRBV30,TRBJ2-7,many,CACNGGDNSYEQYF,TGTGCCTGCAACGGCGGGGACAACTCCTACGAGCAGTACTTC
NA,TRBV5-1,TRBJ2-1,NA,CASSLVGGKGEQFF,TGCGCCAGCAGCTTGGTTGGAGGGAAGGGGGAGCAGTTCTTC
NA,TRBV5-6,TRBJ2-1,many,CASSLQGFYNEQFF,TGTGCCAGCAGCTTGCAGGGATTCTACAATGAGCAGTTCTTC
TRBD1,TRBV12-3/TRBV12-4,TRBJ2-3,NA,CASRRGGLRTDTQYF,TGTGCCAGCAGAAGAGGGGGCCTTAGGACAGATACGCAGTATTTT
NA,TRBV20-1,TRBJ1-1,few,CSARDGQMYTEAFF,TGCAGTGCTAGAGATGGACAGATGTACACTGAAGCTTTCTTT
TRBD2,TRBV20-1,TRBJ2-2,many,CSAPLSSGRARNTGQLFF,TGCAGTGCCCCCCTTTCTAGCGGGAGGGCCCGGAACACCGGGCAGCTGTTTTTT
TRBD2,TRBV6-1,TRBJ2-3,many,CASSERLAGGLVF,TGTGCCAGCAGTGAAAGACTAGCGGGAGGGCTGGTTTTT
NA,TRBV19,TRBJ2-1,NA,CASRGRMGTDEQFF,TGTGCCAGCCGGGGTCGCATGGGTACGGATGAGCAGTTCTTC
TRBD2,TRBV20-1,TRBJ2-3,many,CSALAGVKDTQYF,TGCAGTGCCTTAGCGGGAGTTAAAGATACGCAGTATTTT
NA,TRBV6-6,TRBJ1-1,NA,CASIVPQGLRPEAFF,TGTGCCAGCATCGTACCTCAGGGGCTCCGGCCTGAAGCTTTCTTT
NA,TRBV4-1,TRBJ2-7,few,CASSLGQYSEQYF,TGCGCCAGCAGCCTGGGACAATACTCCGAGCAGTACTTC
TRBD2,TRBV25-1,TRBJ2-1,few,CASSEFLAGYNEQFF,TGTGCCAGCAGTGAATTCCTAGCGGGGTACAATGAGCAGTTCTTC
NA,TRBV3-1,TRBJ2-1,NA,CASSQDKGPYNEQFF,TGTGCCAGCAGCCAAGATAAGGGACCCTACAATGAGCAGTTCTTC
TRBD1,TRBV4-1,TRBJ2-6,NA,CASSPDRVAGANVLTF,TGCGCCAGCAGCCCGGACAGGGTGGCTGGGGCCAACGTCCTGACTTTC
TRBD2,TRBV2,TRBJ2-2,many,CASRTSGALTGELFF,TGTGCCAGCAGGACGAGCGGGGCTCTCACCGGGGAGCTGTTTTTT
TRBD1,TRBV2,TRBJ2-1,NA,CASSLLRDRDYNEQFF,TGTGCCAGCAGTCTCCTCCGGGACAGGGATTACAATGAGCAGTTCTTC
NA,TRBV7-8,TRBJ2-5,NA,CASRNRAVQETQYF,TGTGCCAGCCGTAACAGGGCTGTTCAAGAGACCCAGTACTTC
TRBD1,TRBV12-3/TRBV12-4,TRBJ2-2,NA,CASSSGTGRTGELFF,TGTGCCAGCAGCTCCGGGACAGGGCGTACCGGGGAGCTGTTTTTT
NA,TRBV20-1,TRBJ2-3,few,CSASRDATDTQYF,TGCAGTGCTAGCAGGGATGCCACAGATACGCAGTATTTT
NA,TRBV28,TRBJ2-7,many,CASSLGGGYEQYF,TGTGCCAGCAGTTTAGGGGGCGGGTACGAGCAGTACTTC
NA,TRBV2,TRBJ2-5,NA,CASVKSQRGQETQYF,TGTGCCAGCGTAAAGTCTCAGCGCGGACAAGAGACCCAGTACTTC
NA,TRBV7-9,TRBJ1-1,NA,CASSQGGETEAFF,TGTGCCAGCAGCCAAGGGGGAGAGACTGAAGCTTTCTTT
TRBD2,TRBV15,TRBJ2-1,many,CATSREGLAVNEQFF,TGTGCCACCAGCAGAGAAGGACTAGCGGTAAATGAGCAGTTCTTC